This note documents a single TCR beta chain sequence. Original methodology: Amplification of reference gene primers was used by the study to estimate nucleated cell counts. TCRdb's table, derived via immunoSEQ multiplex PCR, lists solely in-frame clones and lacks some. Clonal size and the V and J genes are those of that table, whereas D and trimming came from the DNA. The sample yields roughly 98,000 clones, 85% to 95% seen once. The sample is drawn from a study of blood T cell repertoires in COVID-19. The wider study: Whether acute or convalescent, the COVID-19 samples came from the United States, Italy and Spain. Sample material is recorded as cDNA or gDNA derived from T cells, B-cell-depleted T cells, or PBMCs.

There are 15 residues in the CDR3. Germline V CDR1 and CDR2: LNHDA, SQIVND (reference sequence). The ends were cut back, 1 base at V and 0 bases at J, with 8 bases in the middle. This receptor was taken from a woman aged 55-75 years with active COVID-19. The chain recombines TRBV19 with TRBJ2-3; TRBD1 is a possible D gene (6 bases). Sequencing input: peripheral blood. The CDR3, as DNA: TGTGCCAGTAGTATAGGGACAGCTAGCACAGATACGCAGTATTTT. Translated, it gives CASSIGTASTDTQYF.